Listed below are T cell receptor beta chains from one sample, sequenced in a study of blood T cell repertoires in COVID-19. Sequencing used immunoSEQ multiplex PCR; TCRdb keeps in-frame clones, though not all of them. The sample includes fewer than 40,000 clones, around 92% of them seen just once. Sequenced sample: peripheral blood. These receptors were obtained from a middle-aged woman with active or convalescent COVID-19. The CDR3 runs from the conserved cysteine through the conserved F or W. The D gene is left open where the match is weak. Some rows have no size entry. The others give once, few or many, or a class for an expanded clone.

TRBJ2-7 - - TRBV12-1 TGTGCCAGCAGCTCCCCCAGGGTGGAGGAGCAGTACTTC CASSSPRVEEQYF
TRBJ1-1 - - TRBV5-6 TGTGCCAGCAGCTTGTCGTTCCGGACAGACAACACTGAAGCTTTCTTT CASSLSFRTDNTEAFF
TRBJ1-1 - - TRBV24-1 TGTGCCACCAGTGAAGCGGGGTACACTGAAGCTTTCTTT CATSEAGYTEAFF
TRBJ1-5 few - TRBV11-2 TGTGCCAGCAGCTCGGGACACGGGAATCAGCCCCAGCATTTT CASSSGHGNQPQHF
TRBJ2-5 once TRBD1 TRBV28 TGTGCCAGCAGTTTAATTCGCCTCGACAGGGTAGGGAACTTACGAGGGGAGACCCAGTACTTC CASSLIRLDRVGNLRGETQYF
TRBJ2-6 - TRBD1 TRBV19 TGTGCCAGTAGTGTACAGGGGGCGCTTGGGGCCAACGTCCTGACTTTC CASSVQGALGANVLTF
TRBJ1-6 - - TRBV9 TGTGCCAGCAGCGTAGCCGGCTCCTATAATTCACCCCTCCACTTT CASSVAGSYNSPLHF
TRBJ1-4 - TRBD1 TRBV6-5 TGTGCCAGCAGTCAGGGACAGAATGAAAAACTGTTTTTT CASSQGQNEKLFF
TRBJ1-1 - TRBD1 TRBV4-3 TGCGCCAGCAGCCAAGGGTGGGGCAGGGGGATGACTGAAGCTTTCTTT CASSQGWGRGMTEAFF
TRBJ2-1 - TRBD2 TRBV13 TGTGCCAGCAGCCTCCCCAGCGGGAGGCAAAATGAGCAGTTCTTC CASSLPSGRQNEQFF
TRBJ2-2 - TRBD1 TRBV29-1 TGCAGCGCCTCGGGACAGGGGAACACCGGGGAGCTGTTTTTT CSASGQGNTGELFF
TRBJ1-4 once TRBD1 TRBV18 TGTGCCAGCTCCCTCGAACAGGGGGCCGGTGAAAAACTGTTTTTT CASSLEQGAGEKLFF
TRBJ2-3 - - TRBV5-1 TGCGCCAGCAGCTTGGCGGTCGGCAGGGGCCGAGATACGCAGTATTTT CASSLAVGRGRDTQYF
TRBJ2-1 - - TRBV15 TGTGCCACCAGTGAAGCGGACCCTACCTACAATGAGCAGTTCTTC CATSEADPTYNEQFF
TRBJ2-6 - - TRBV6-2/TRBV6-3 TGTGCCAGCAGTTACTCGGGTCGACAGCGAACCCGCTCTGGGGCCAACGTCCCGACTTTC CASSYSGRQRTRSGANVPTF
TRBJ2-3 - - TRBV6-5 TGTGCCAGCAGTTACGGGGACACTAGCACAGATACGCAGTATTTT CASSYGDTSTDTQYF
TRBJ2-3 - - TRBV9 TGTGCCAGCAGCCGGACAACTACCATGACAGATACGCAGTATTTT CASSRTTTMTDTQYF
TRBJ2-7 - TRBD1 TRBV7-3 TGTGCCAGCAGCCAAGCAGGGGGCGCAGTGGATGAGCAGTACTTC CASSQAGGAVDEQYF
TRBJ1-1 - - TRBV13 TGTGCCAGCAGCCGCCGACAAGGGGTTAGTGAAGCTTTCTTT CASSRRQGVSEAFF
TRBJ2-3 - TRBD2 TRBV15 TGTGCCACCAGCAGGATCGGGGGGACCCCCTGGGGAGATACGCAGTATTTT CATSRIGGTPWGDTQYF
TRBJ1-4 - - TRBV6-1 TGTGCCAGCAGTGAAGGATTAAGGGGGAATGAAAAACTGTTTTTT CASSEGLRGNEKLFF
TRBJ1-1 - - TRBV5-1 TGCGCCAGCAGCTCCGACGGACAGCGGAACACTGAAGCTTTCTTT CASSSDGQRNTEAFF
TRBJ2-5 - TRBD2 TRBV14 TGTGCCAGCAGCCACCGAGAGACTAGCGGGAGGTCCCAGTACTTC CASSHRETSGRSQYF
TRBJ1-1 - TRBD1 TRBV30 TGTGCCTGGAGGACAGGGAGTTGGATTCAAGCTTTCTTT CAWRTGSWIQAFF
TRBJ1-6 - - TRBV6-1 TGTGCCAGCAGTGAAGGTCTCAATCGTAATAGTTCACCCCTCCACTTT CASSEGLNRNSSPLHF
TRBJ1-6 - TRBD1 TRBV7-9 TGTGCCAGCAGCTGGAAAGGGGGCCTCTCCTATAATTCACCCCTCCACTTT CASSWKGGLSYNSPLHF
TRBJ1-2 - - TRBV15 TGTGCCACCAGCAGAGGGGTAGCGGACTATGGCTACACCTTC CATSRGVADYGYTF
TRBJ2-7 - - TRBV14 TGTGCCAGCAGCCAAGGACAGCGAGACTACGAGCAGTACTTC CASSQGQRDYEQYF
TRBJ2-5 - TRBD2 TRBV19 TGTGCCAGTAGTGCCCCAGCGGGAGGGTATTCGTCAGAGACCCAGTACTTC CASSAPAGGYSSETQYF
TRBJ1-2 - - TRBV3-1/TRBV3-2 TGTGCCAGCAGCCAAGAACAGGAACCGTTCTATGGCTACACCTTC CASSQEQEPFYGYTF
TRBJ1-6 once - TRBV7-6 TGTGCCAGCAGCTCCATGGACAGCTCCAATTCACCCCTCCACTTT CASSSMDSSNSPLHF
TRBJ1-2 - TRBD1 TRBV6-5 TGTGCCAGCAGTTACCTCTCGGGACAGAACTATGGCTACACCTTC CASSYLSGQNYGYTF
TRBJ2-1 - - TRBV3-1/TRBV3-2 TGTGCCAGCAGCCAAGATGGGGCTTACAATGAGCAGTTCTTC CASSQDGAYNEQFF
TRBJ2-1 - - TRBV5-1 TGCGCCAGCAGCTCGGACACCTCTCGCAATGAGCAGTTCTTC CASSSDTSRNEQFF
TRBJ2-6 - - TRBV10-2 TGCGCCAGCAGTAAGAGCTCTGGGGCCAACGTCCTGACTTTC CASSKSSGANVLTF
TRBJ2-1 once TRBD2 TRBV19 TGTGCCAGTAGTACCCAGCGGGAGGCGTACAATGAGCAGTTCTTC CASSTQREAYNEQFF
TRBJ1-6 - - TRBV27 TGTGCCAGCAGTTTATGGTTGGGACAAGGGGGTGGTTCACCCCTCCACTTT CASSLWLGQGGGSPLHF
TRBJ1-2 - - TRBV5-5 TGTGCCAGCAGCTTGGACAGATTTCGTGGCTACACCTTC CASSLDRFRGYTF
TRBJ1-4 - - TRBV4-3 TGCGCCAGCAGCCACGCCGGGGGGGCAGCTAATGAAAAACTGTTTTTT CASSHAGGAANEKLFF
TRBJ2-3 - TRBD1 TRBV28 TGTGCCAGCAGGTCCCACAGGGGACGTACGCAGTATTTT CASRSHRGRTQYF
TRBJ1-1 - TRBD1 TRBV14 TGTGCCAGCAGCCAAGGGCTTGGGACAGGCCGGACTGAAGCTTTCTTT CASSQGLGTGRTEAFF
TRBJ2-7 - TRBD2 TRBV6-5 TGTGCCAGCAGTAACCCAGGACTAGGTTCCTACGAGCAGTACTTC CASSNPGLGSYEQYF
TRBJ1-1 - TRBD1 TRBV5-1 TGCGCCAGCAGCTTGGGACAGGGGGCGGGATGGACTGAAGCTTTCTTT CASSLGQGAGWTEAFF
TRBJ1-1 - TRBD1 TRBV7-9 TGTGCCAGCAGCTCGACAACGCTCGGGACAGGGGACACTGAAGCTTTCTTT CASSSTTLGTGDTEAFF
TRBJ1-2 - TRBD1 TRBV7-2 TGTGCCAGCAGCCCAAATACCGGGACAGGTACCGGCTACACCTTC CASSPNTGTGTGYTF